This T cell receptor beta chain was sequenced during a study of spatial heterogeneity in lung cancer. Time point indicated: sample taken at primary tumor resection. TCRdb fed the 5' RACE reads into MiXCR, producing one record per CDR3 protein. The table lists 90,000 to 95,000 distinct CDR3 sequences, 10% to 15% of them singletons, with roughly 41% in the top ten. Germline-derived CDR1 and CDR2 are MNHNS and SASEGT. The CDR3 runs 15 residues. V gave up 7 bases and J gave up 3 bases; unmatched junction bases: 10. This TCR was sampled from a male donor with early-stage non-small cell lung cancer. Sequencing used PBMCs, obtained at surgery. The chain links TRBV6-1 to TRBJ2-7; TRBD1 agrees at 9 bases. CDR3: CASNYAGTGYYEQYF. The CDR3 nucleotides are TGTGCCAGCAATTATGCCGGGACAGGGTACTACGAGCAGTACTTC.